Included here is one TCR beta chain sequence, with context. Its target is unknown. Genomic DNA served as template for TCR beta VDJ and CDR3 profiling. TCRdb independently ran MiXCR on the reads; one entry per CDR3 protein. The table records 55,000 to 80,000 distinct CDR3 sequences, 54% of them present only once. The data stem from a study of CD8+CD57+ T cells in acquired aplastic anemia. Whole-study context: The average read count for CD4+ cells in healthy donors was 8.5 million to 11 million.

General study points: The study identified 25 to 30 CD8+ CDR3 sequences shared by patients and controls.

CDR3 length: 17 residues. Trimming took 4 bases from V and 0 from J, leaving 16 bases between them. Germline V gene sequence: CDR1 ENHRY, CDR2 SYGVKD. The sequenced material came from sorted CD4+, CD8+, or CD8+CD57+ T cells (not recorded which) from PBMCs. This rearrangement joins TRBV10-3 to TRBJ1-5; a possible D gene is TRBD1 (6 bases). This sequence originates from a human donor in good health, serving as a control. CDR3 amino acids: CAISARAGDYSNQPQHF. Here the CDR3 DNA reads TGTGCCATCAGTGCTAGGGCAGGGGACTATAGCAATCAGCCCCAGCATTTT.